This T cell receptor (beta chain) was found in a study of blood T cell repertoires in COVID-19. Looking at the study overall: The United States, Italy and Spain provided the acute and convalescent COVID-19 samples. Sample material is recorded as cDNA or gDNA derived from T cells, B-cell-depleted T cells, or PBMCs.

As handled by the study authors: Estimated nucleated cell counts came from reference gene primer amplification. Only in-frame clones appear in the TCRdb table, and some are missing; sequencing was by immunoSEQ multiplex PCR. V, J and clone size were drawn from that table, and D and trimming were deduced from the DNA. The repertoire holds over 250,000 clones, with 85% to 90% as singletons. CDR3 length equals 15 residues. The V end lost 2 bases, the J end lost 5 bases, and 13 bases lay between the germline ends. Germline V gene lookup returns CDR1 MNHNS and CDR2 SASEGT. This clonotype originated in a human donor in a cohort sampled during active COVID-19. J is TRBJ2-1 and V is TRBV6-1, with TRBD1 as a possible D gene (5 bases). The sequenced sample consisted of peripheral blood. CDR3 amino acids: CASSERGATNNEQFF. CDR3 sequence (DNA): TGTGCCAGCAGTGAAAGGGGCGCGACCAACAATGAGCAGTTCTTC.